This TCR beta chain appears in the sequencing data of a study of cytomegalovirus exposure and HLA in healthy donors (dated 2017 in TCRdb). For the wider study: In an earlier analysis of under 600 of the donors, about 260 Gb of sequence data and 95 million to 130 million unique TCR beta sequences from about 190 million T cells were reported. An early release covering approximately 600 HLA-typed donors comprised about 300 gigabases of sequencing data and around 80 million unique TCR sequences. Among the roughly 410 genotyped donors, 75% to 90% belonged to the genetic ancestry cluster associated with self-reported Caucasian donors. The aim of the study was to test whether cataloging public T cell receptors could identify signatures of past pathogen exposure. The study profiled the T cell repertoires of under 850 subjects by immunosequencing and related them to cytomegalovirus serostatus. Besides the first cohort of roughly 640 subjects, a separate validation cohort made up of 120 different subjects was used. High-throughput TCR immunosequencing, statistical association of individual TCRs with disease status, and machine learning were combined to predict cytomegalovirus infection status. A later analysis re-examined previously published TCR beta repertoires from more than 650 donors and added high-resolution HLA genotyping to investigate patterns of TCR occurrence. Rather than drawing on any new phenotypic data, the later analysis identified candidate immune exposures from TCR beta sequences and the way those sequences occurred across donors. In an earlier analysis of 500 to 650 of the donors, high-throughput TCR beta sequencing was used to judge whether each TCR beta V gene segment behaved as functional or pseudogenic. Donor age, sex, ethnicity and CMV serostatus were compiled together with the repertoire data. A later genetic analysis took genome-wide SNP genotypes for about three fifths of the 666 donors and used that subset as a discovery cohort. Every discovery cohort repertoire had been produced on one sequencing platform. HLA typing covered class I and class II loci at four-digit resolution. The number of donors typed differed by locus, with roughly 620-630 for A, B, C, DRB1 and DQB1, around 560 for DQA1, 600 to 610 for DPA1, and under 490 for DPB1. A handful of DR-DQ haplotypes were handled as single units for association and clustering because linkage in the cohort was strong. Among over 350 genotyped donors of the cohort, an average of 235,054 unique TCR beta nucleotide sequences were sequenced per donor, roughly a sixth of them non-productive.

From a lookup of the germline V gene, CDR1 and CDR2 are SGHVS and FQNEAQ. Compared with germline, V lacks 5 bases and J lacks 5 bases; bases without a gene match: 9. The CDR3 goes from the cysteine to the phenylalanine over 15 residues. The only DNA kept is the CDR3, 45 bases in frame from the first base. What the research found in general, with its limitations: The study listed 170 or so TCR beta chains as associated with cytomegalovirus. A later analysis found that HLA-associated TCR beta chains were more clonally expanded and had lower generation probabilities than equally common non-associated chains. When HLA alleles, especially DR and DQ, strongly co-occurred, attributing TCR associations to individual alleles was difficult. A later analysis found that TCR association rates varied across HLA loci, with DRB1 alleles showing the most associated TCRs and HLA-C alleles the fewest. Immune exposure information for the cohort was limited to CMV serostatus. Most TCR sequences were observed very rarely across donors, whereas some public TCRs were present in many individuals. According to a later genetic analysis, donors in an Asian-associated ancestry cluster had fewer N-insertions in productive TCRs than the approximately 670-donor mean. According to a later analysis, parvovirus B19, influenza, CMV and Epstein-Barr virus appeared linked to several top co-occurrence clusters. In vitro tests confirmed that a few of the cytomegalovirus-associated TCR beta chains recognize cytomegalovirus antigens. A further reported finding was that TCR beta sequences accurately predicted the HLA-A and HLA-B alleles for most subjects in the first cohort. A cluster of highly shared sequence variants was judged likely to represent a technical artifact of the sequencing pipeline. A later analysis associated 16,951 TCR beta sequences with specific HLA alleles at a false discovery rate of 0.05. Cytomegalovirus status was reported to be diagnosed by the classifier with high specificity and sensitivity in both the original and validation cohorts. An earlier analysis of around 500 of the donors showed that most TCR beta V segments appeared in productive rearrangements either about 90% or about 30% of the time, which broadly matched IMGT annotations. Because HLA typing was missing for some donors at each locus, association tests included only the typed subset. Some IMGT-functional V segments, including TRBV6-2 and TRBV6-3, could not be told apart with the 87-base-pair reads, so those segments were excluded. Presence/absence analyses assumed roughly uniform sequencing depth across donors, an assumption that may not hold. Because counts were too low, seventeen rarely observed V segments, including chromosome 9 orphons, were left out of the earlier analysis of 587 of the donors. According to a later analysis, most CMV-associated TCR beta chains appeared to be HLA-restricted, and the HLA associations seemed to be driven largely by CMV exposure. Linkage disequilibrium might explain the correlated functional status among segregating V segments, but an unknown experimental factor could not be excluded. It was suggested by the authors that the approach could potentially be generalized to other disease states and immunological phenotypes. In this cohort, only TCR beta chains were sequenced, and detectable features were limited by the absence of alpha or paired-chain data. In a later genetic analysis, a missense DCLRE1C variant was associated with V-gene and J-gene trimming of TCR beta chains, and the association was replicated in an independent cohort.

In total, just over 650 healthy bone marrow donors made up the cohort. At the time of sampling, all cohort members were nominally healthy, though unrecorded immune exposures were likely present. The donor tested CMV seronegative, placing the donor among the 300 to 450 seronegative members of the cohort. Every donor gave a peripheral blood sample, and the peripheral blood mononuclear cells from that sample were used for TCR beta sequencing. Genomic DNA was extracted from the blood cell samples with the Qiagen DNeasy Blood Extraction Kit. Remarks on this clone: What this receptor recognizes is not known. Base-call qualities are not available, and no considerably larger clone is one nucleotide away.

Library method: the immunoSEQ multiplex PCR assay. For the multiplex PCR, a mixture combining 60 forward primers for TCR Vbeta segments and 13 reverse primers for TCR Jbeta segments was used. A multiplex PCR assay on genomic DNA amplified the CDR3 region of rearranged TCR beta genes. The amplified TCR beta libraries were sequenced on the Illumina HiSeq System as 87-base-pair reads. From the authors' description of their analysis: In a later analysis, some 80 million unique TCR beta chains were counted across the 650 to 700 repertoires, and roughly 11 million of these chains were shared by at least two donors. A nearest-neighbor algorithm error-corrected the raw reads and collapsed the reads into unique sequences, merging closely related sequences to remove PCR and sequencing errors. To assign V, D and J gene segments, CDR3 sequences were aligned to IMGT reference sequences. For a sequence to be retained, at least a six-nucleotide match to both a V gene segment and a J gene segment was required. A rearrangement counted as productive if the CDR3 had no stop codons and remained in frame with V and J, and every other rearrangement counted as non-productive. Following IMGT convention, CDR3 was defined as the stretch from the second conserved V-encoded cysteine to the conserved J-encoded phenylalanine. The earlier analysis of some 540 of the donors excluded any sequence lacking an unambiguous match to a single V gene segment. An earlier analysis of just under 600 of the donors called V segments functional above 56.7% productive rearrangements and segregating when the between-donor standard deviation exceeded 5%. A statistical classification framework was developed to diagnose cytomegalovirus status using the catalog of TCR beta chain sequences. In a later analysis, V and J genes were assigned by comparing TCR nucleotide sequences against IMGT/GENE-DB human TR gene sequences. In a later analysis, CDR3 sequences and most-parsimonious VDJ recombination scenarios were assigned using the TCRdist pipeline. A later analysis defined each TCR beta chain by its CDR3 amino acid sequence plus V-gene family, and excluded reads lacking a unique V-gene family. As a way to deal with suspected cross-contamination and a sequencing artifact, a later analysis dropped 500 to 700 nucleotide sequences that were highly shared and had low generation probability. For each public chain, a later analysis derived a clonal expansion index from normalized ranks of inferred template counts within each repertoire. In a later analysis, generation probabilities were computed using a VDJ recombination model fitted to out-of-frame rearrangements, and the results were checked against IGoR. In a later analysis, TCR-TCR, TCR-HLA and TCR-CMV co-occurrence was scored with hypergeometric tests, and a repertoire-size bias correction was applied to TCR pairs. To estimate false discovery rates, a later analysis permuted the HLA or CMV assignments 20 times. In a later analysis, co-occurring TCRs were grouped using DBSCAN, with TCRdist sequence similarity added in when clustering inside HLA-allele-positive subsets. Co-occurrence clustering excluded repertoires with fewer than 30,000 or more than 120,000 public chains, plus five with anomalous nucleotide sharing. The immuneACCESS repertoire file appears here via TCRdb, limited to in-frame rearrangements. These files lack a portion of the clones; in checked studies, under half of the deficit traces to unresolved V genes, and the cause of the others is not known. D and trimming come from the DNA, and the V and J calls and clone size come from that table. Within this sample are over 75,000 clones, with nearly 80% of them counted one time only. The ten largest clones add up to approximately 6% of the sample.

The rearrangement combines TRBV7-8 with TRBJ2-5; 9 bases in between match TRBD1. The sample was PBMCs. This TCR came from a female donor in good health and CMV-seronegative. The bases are TGTGCCAGCAGCCTCGAAACAGGGGGCGCGGAGACCCAGTACTTC. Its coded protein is CASSLETGGAETQYF.